Each of the 24 T cell receptor beta chains below was sequenced from the same sample in a study of shared clonotypes between healthy human individuals. Generated by immunoSEQ multiplex PCR, the TCRdb table keeps only in-frame clones and is missing some. Seen here are around 2.5 million clones, 93% observed once, and the top ten hold 0.36%. Sequenced sample: naive CD4+ T cells from PBMCs. As to subset: CD45RA+ positively selected. Receptors originate from a man aged 18 to 29 in good health. Some clones in this sample may be carry-over from other donors' samples.

CDR3 sequence (DNA): TGTGCCAGCAGCCCGCATCAGGGGATGGGGGACACTGAAGCTTTCTTT. It translates to CASSPHQGMGDTEAFF. J is TRBJ1-1 and V is TRBV7-9; D is perhaps TRBD1 (6 bases). In germline, CDR1 is SEHNR, CDR2 FQNEAQ (reference sequence). V lost 5 bases to trimming and J lost 3 bases, with 19 bases between them. CDR3 length equals 16 residues.

The rearrangement uses TRBV7-2 and TRBJ2-7, with TRBD2 identical over 10 bases. The V gene's germline CDR1 is SGHTA and CDR2 FQGNSA. This CDR3 contains 15 residues. Unmatched junction bases numbered 5, after V lost 3 bases and J lost 3 bases. Here the CDR3 DNA reads TGTGCCAGCAGCTTTTTGGCTAGCGGGAGCTACGAGCAGTACTTC. Translating it yields CASSFLASGSYEQYF. The complete variable domain, with remaining parts taken from reference TRBV7-2 and TRBJ2-7, reads GAGVSQSPSNKVTEKGKDVELRCDPISGHTALYWYRQSLGQGLEFLIYFQGNSAPDKSGLPSDRFSAERTGGSVSTLTIQRTQQEDSAVYLCASSFLASGSYEQYFGPGTRLTVT.

Notes on this clone: The sample contains more than one DNA sequence encoding this CDR3. The V and J genes are TRBV7-2 and TRBJ2-3, with TRBD2 identical over 9 bases. Germline CDR1 SGHTA, CDR2 FQGNSA. The CDR3 consists of 15 residues. V shed 2 bases and J 0 bases; nucleotides not matched to a gene: 0. CDR3 bases: TGTGCCAGCAGCTTAACTAGCGGGAGCACAGATACGCAGTATTTT. Its translation: CASSLTSGSTDTQYF.

The chain carries TRBV29-1 and TRBJ2-7; D gene unclear. Germline V gives CDR1 SQVTM, CDR2 ANQGSEA. V was trimmed by 3 bases and J by 4 bases, leaving 4 bases between them. The CDR3 is made up of 10 amino acids. The CDR3 here is CSVEDYEQYF. The CDR3 bases are TGCAGCGTTGAGGATTACGAGCAGTACTTC.

The chain recombines TRBV5-1 with TRBJ2-7; no firm D call. There are 16 residues in the CDR3. Trimming took 0 bases from V and 2 from J, leaving 15 bases between them. Germline V gives CDR1 SGHRS, CDR2 YFSETQ. CDR3 region: CASSLAVSATPYEQYF. In nucleotides, the CDR3 is TGCGCCAGCAGCTTGGCCGTAAGCGCAACTCCCTACGAGCAGTACTTC.

The rearrangement links TRBV5-1 to TRBJ2-3, with D unresolved. Germline-derived CDR1 and CDR2 are SGHRS and YFSETQ. Trimming removed 2 bases from V and 3 bases from J, with 13 bases in between. The CDR3 length is 15 residues. Here the CDR3 DNA reads TGCGCCAGCAGCTTTAGGGCAGCTAATACAGATACGCAGTATTTT. Translation: CASSFRAANTDTQYF.

J is TRBJ1-2 and V is TRBV9; a weak D match, TRBD1 (5 bases). The CDR3 has 14 residues. V lost 4 bases to trimming and J lost 7 bases, with 17 bases between them. CDR1 is SGDLS and CDR2 is YYNGEE in the germline V gene. The CDR3 reads CASSSMGRDPGYTF. DNA for the CDR3: TGTGCCAGCAGCTCCATGGGCAGGGATCCTGGCTACACCTTC.

DNA for the CDR3: TGTGCCAGCAGTGATCCGAGACGGGCGAACACTGAAGCTTTCTTT. Encoded protein: CASSDPRRANTEAFF. V gene TRBV6-1 combines with J gene TRBJ1-1; no reliable D call. Germline CDR1 and CDR2: MNHNS and SASEGT. The CDR3 covers 15 residues. The ends were cut back, 3 bases at V and 1 base at J, with 12 bases in the middle.

A few counts support this clone. The chain combines TRBV2 with TRBJ2-7; 9 nucleotides align to TRBD1. This CDR3 has 15 residues. The germline gives CDR1 SNHLY, CDR2 FYNNEI. V lost 1 base and J lost 6; bases outside the gene matches: 7. Here the CDR3 DNA reads TGTGCCAGCAGTGAAGTAAGAGGGACAGGGAGCGAGCAGTACTTC. Encoded protein: CASSEVRGTGSEQYF.

V and J are TRBV4-3 and TRBJ1-2, with TRBD1 as a possible D gene (5 bases). V was clipped by 0 bases and J by 8 bases, with 10 bases between them. The germline V gene has CDR1 LGHNA and CDR2 YSLEER. The CDR3 sequence is 13 residues long. CDR3 region: CASSQDVGAGYTF. The DNA for the CDR3 is TGCGCCAGCAGCCAAGATGTAGGGGCGGGCTACACCTTC.

To note about this clone: The sample has other DNA sequences that encode this CDR3 too. The chain carries TRBV6-5 and TRBJ1-2; unclear D gene. Trimming removed 4 bases from V and 3 bases from J, with 9 bases in between. The CDR3 runs 13 residues. Per germline, CDR1 MNHEY and CDR2 SVGAGI. The CDR3 DNA follows: TGTGCCAGCAGTTCTCGGGAAGACTATGGCTACACCTTC. Encoded protein: CASSSREDYGYTF.

The chain carries TRBV19 and TRBJ1-3; 9 bases are shared with TRBD1. V lost 8 bases and J lost 4; bases outside the gene matches: 9. The CDR3 extends over 15 amino acids. Germline V gene data show CDR1 as LNHDA and CDR2 as SQIVND (reference sequence). DNA for the CDR3: TGTGCCAGTGACTCCGGGACAGGGTCCGGAAACACCATATATTTT. Its translation: CASDSGTGSGNTIYF.

The chain links TRBV5-4 to TRBJ2-1; the D gene is possibly TRBD1 (5 bases). Trimming removed 4 bases from V and 6 bases from J, with 17 bases in between. Germline V gene sequence: CDR1 SGHNT, CDR2 YYREEE (reference sequence). The CDR3 loop spans 15 amino acids. The CDR3 DNA follows: TGTGCCAGCAGCGGCCATCAGGGCCAGAGCAATGAGCAGTTCTTC. Its protein is CASSGHQGQSNEQFF.

The chain employs TRBV7-9 and TRBJ2-6; TRBD1 matches 7 bases. The V gene end was trimmed by 3 bases and the J gene end by 1 base; junction bases not matched to a gene: 3. This CDR3 is built from 16 residues. In germline, CDR1 is SEHNR, CDR2 FQNEAQ (reference sequence). The CDR3 coding sequence is TGTGCCAGCAGCTTTGCACAGGGGTCTGGGGCCAACGTCCTGACTTTC. Its translation: CASSFAQGSGANVLTF.

V and J are TRBV28 and TRBJ2-7; D gene ambiguous. This CDR3 region has 11 residues. V shed 6 bases and J shed 4 bases, with 7 bases lying between them. CDR1 is MDHEN and CDR2 is SYDVKM in the germline V gene. The CDR3 coding sequence is TGTGCCAGCAGGGCTAGGTACGAGCAGTACTTC. Amino acid sequence: CASRARYEQYF. The full variable domain, its missing parts supplied by reference TRBV28 and TRBJ2-7, is DVKVTQSSRYLVKRTGEKVFLECVQDMDHENMFWYRQDPGLGLRLIYFSYDVKMKEKGDIPEGYSVSREKKERFSLILESASTNQTSMYLCASRARYEQYFGPGTRLTVT.

This clone was seen only once. The CDR3 reads CASSTPGRTDTEAFF. The CDR3 coding sequence is TGTGCCAGCAGTACCCCGGGCCGAACGGACACTGAAGCTTTCTTT. The V gene is TRBV28, the J gene TRBJ1-1, with no clear D. V shed 5 bases and J shed 3 bases, with 16 bases lying between them. The germline V gene has CDR1 MDHEN and CDR2 SYDVKM. This CDR3 comprises 15 residues. Full variable domain (missing parts from reference TRBV28 and TRBJ1-1): DVKVTQSSRYLVKRTGEKVFLECVQDMDHENMFWYRQDPGLGLRLIYFSYDVKMKEKGDIPEGYSVSREKKERFSLILESASTNQTSMYLCASSTPGRTDTEAFFGQGTRLTVV.

As regards this clone: Within the sample, other DNA sequences also encode this same CDR3. The V and J genes are TRBV12-5 and TRBJ2-3; no definite D call. Trimming took off 2 bases at V and 6 bases at J, with 6 bases between the two ends. CDR1 and CDR2 (germline): LGHNT, FRNRAP. The length of the CDR3 is 12 residues. The CDR3 DNA reads TGTGCTAGTGGTTTGTCTGGGGATACGCAGTATTTT. Translating gives CASGLSGDTQYF.

This clone was detected once. The chain recombines TRBV19 with TRBJ1-1, with unresolved D. CDR3 length: 14 amino acids. From germline, CDR1 is LNHDA and CDR2 SQIVND (reference sequence). The V gene lost 6 bases and the J gene lost 4 bases, with 15 bases spanning the gap. The CDR3 here is CASRARRGPTEAFF. CDR3 in DNA: TGTGCCAGTAGAGCAAGGAGAGGGCCCACTGAAGCTTTCTTT.

This sequence joins TRBV5-1 and TRBJ2-3; TRBD2 aligns across 7 bases. J was trimmed by 4 bases and V by 0 bases; bases with no gene match: 8. Germline values: CDR1 SGHRS, CDR2 YFSETQ. The CDR3 runs to 16 residues. In DNA form, the CDR3 reads TGCGCCAGCAGCTTGGCCGGCGGGAGTAGCGCAGATACGCAGTATTTT. Translated, it gives CASSLAGGSSADTQYF.

The chain combines TRBV6-5 with TRBJ1-5; 8 nucleotides agree with TRBD1. After removal of 8 bases from V and 7 bases from J, the junction contained 13 bases not matched to a gene. The CDR3 is made up of 15 amino acids. Per germline, CDR1 MNHEY and CDR2 SVGAGI. This CDR3 reads CASAKGIQGGQPQHF. In DNA, the CDR3 is TGTGCCAGCGCCAAAGGGATACAGGGGGGACAGCCCCAGCATTTT.

The chain employs TRBV5-4 and TRBJ2-5; D might be TRBD2 (6 bases). Trimming removed 1 base from V and 4 bases from J, with 11 bases in between. The CDR3 contains 14 residues. Germline V gene lookup returns CDR1 SGHNT and CDR2 YYREEE (reference sequence). CDR3 protein: CASSLPTRGETQYF. In DNA, the CDR3 is TGTGCCAGCAGCTTGCCGACTAGAGGAGAGACCCAGTACTTC. Full variable domain (missing parts from reference TRBV5-4 and TRBJ2-5): ETGVTQSPTHLIKTRGQQVTLRCSSQSGHNTVSWYQQALGQGPQFIFQYYREEENGRGNFPPRFSGLQFPNYSSELNVNALELDDSALYLCASSLPTRGETQYFGPGTRLLVL.

Notes on this clone: Other nucleotide sequences in the sample specify the same CDR3. The chain recombines TRBV7-7 with TRBJ2-3; 11 positions match TRBD2. The V and J ends lost 5 bases and 0 bases, in that order; junction bases with no gene match: 4. This CDR3 contains 16 residues. Germline V gene sequence: CDR1 SSHAT, CDR2 FNYEAQ (reference sequence). The CDR3 nucleotides are TGTGCCAGCAGCCCCTTAGCGGGAGGGAGCACAGATACGCAGTATTTT. It translates to CASSPLAGGSTDTQYF.

The chain carries TRBV6-1 and TRBJ2-6; D not certain. The CDR3 totals 13 residues. Germline assignment: CDR1 MNHNS and CDR2 SASEGT. The V end lost 7 bases, the J end lost 0 bases, and 4 bases lay between the germline ends. CDR3 DNA: TGTGCCAGCATGAGCTCTGGGGCCAACGTCCTGACTTTC. Protein product: CASMSSGANVLTF.

The chain links TRBV11-2 to TRBJ2-5, with 9 nucleotides matching TRBD1. The CDR3 runs 16 residues. Germline CDR1 is SGHAT and CDR2 is FQNNGV. With V trimmed by 4 bases and J by 1 base, 7 bases remained unmatched. This CDR3 is CASSYKQGQGQETQYF. As DNA, the CDR3 is TGTGCCAGCAGCTATAAACAGGGACAGGGCCAAGAGACCCAGTACTTC.